This entry describes one T cell receptor (beta chain). The antigen is not known. TCRdb's copy holds only in-frame clones and misses some; the assay was immunoSEQ multiplex PCR. The sample contains approximately 16,000 clones, 70% to 90% of which appear only once. This sample is part of a study of chemoradiotherapy in HPV16-positive cancers. This CDR3 spans 14 amino acids. V lost 7 bases, J lost 2 bases, and 5 bases stayed unmatched. CDR1 and CDR2 (germline): SGDLS, YYNGEE. Whole-study results and caveats: Candidate HPV-specific clones and E7-related TCR motifs grew in tumor during treatment.

This specimen consisted of blood, obtained from a patient who underwent chemoradiotherapy. This clonotype was sampled from a human donor with HPV-associated anogenital cancer. The J gene is TRBJ2-2, the V gene TRBV9; TRBD2 matches 7 bases. The CDR3 nucleotides are TGTGCCAGCGGTAGCGGGCTAAACACCGGGGAGCTGTTTTTT. Residues: CASGSGLNTGELFF.